Each of the 23 T cell receptor beta chains below was sequenced from the same sample in a study of technical replicates of blood from a few donors. Clones were read by immunoSEQ multiplex PCR, and TCRdb kept only the in-frame ones, dropping some. The sample records more than 65,000 clones, 85% to 95% being singletons. Sequencing was performed on T cells isolated from PBMCs. The source is a human donor in good health.

The V call is TRBV28, the J call TRBJ1-5; TRBD1 aligns across 8 bases. Germline V lookup: CDR1 MDHEN, CDR2 SYDVKM. There are 15 residues in the CDR3. Trimming cost V 6 bases and J 0 bases; bases outside gene matches: 4. CDR3 amino acids: CASRGQAYSNQPQHF. The CDR3 nucleotides read TGTGCCAGCAGGGGACAGGCATATAGCAATCAGCCCCAGCATTTT. The whole variable domain, filled in from reference TRBV28 and TRBJ1-5, reads DVKVTQSSRYLVKRTGEKVFLECVQDMDHENMFWYRQDPGLGLRLIYFSYDVKMKEKGDIPEGYSVSREKKERFSLILESASTNQTSMYLCASRGQAYSNQPQHFGDGTRLSIL.

This chain connects TRBV19 to TRBJ1-3, with D uncertain. This CDR3 region has 14 residues. CDR1 LNHDA and CDR2 SQIVND come from the germline V gene (reference sequence). V lost 5 bases, J lost 0 bases, and 8 bases lay in between. In DNA form, the CDR3 reads TGTGCCAGTAGTGAGATACTCTCTGGAAACACCATATATTTT. Translation gives CASSEILSGNTIYF.

V usage is TRBV9 and J usage is TRBJ2-4; D may be TRBD1 (6 bases). V was cut by 4 bases and J by 9 bases, with 11 bases left in between. Per germline, CDR1 SGDLS and CDR2 YYNGEE. The CDR3 loop spans 12 amino acids. This CDR3 is CASSTTGPIQYF. CDR3 DNA: TGTGCCAGCAGCACTACAGGGCCCATTCAGTACTTC.

The chain links TRBV19 to TRBJ2-1, with unresolved D. This CDR3 spans 15 amino acids. Germline V CDR1 and CDR2: LNHDA, SQIVND (reference sequence). Trimming left V 10 bases short and J 0 bases short, with 16 bases between. Written as DNA, the CDR3 is TGTGCCACCTTAGGTGGCGGAAGCTCCTACAATGAGCAGTTCTTC. This translates into CATLGGGSSYNEQFF.

This clone has only one observation. CDR3 loop: CASQGGYEKLFF. The CDR3 DNA is TGTGCCTCTCAGGGGGGATATGAAAAACTGTTTTTT. This rearrangement joins TRBV30 to TRBJ1-4; 7 bases are shared with TRBD1. The CDR3 is made up of 12 amino acids. The J segment lost 6 bases and the V segment lost 7 bases, leaving 5 bases of the junction unmatched. CDR1 is GTSNPN and CDR2 is SVGIG in the germline V gene (reference sequence).

The V and J genes are TRBV4-2 and TRBJ1-4, with 10 positions matching TRBD1. CDR3 size: 16 residues. Germline V gene data show CDR1 as LGHNA and CDR2 as YNFKEQ. Unmatched junction bases numbered 8, after V lost 3 bases and J lost 7 bases. CDR3 residues: CASSQPGQGYGEKLFF. CDR3 sequence (DNA): TGTGCCAGCAGCCAGCCGGGACAGGGGTATGGTGAAAAACTGTTTTTT.

This clone occurred many times. This chain links TRBV7-3 with TRBJ1-1, with D perhaps TRBD1 (5 bases). This CDR3 region has 14 residues. V was cut by 1 base and J by 0 bases, with 6 bases left in between. Germline lookup yields CDR1 SGHTA and CDR2 FQGTGA. CDR3 nucleotide sequence: TGTGCCAGCAGCTTAAAGGGGCTGAACACTGAAGCTTTCTTT. Translating gives CASSLKGLNTEAFF.

This chain joins TRBV30 and TRBJ2-1, with D uncertain. This CDR3 contains 14 residues. The germline V and J ends were trimmed by 2 bases and 4 bases, with 12 bases remaining between them. The germline gives CDR1 GTSNPN, CDR2 SVGIG (reference sequence). The CDR3 nucleotides read TGTGCCTGGAGTTTAAGCGTCCCATACAATGAGCAGTTCTTC. Translating it yields CAWSLSVPYNEQFF.

V is TRBV7-2 and J is TRBJ1-2; D might be TRBD1 (6 bases). CDR1 SGHTA and CDR2 FQGNSA come from the germline V gene. CDR3 length: 16 residues. Trimming took off 2 bases at V and 6 bases at J, with 19 bases between the two ends. The CDR3, as DNA: TGTGCCAGCAGCTTACGTGGAGGCCAGGGGTACGATGGCTACACCTTC. It translates to CASSLRGGQGYDGYTF.

V is TRBV7-9 and J is TRBJ1-2; D might be TRBD1 (5 bases). Germline values: CDR1 SEHNR, CDR2 FQNEAQ (reference sequence). The CDR3 is made up of 16 amino acids. The V end lost 4 bases, the J end lost 2 bases, and 17 bases lay between the germline ends. The CDR3 nucleotides are TGTGCCAGCAGCTCAGTGGCGGGGCGAACAAACTATGGCTACACCTTC. Protein: CASSSVAGRTNYGYTF.

DNA of the CDR3: TGTGCCAGCAGCGCCGGGACAGAGCAGTACTTC. It specifies CASSAGTEQYF. V is TRBV7-8 and J is TRBJ2-7; a possible D gene is TRBD1 (6 bases). Trimming shortened V by 5 bases and J by 7 bases, and 9 bases separated the two germline ends. The CDR3 consists of 11 residues. Germline V gene lookup returns CDR1 SGHVS and CDR2 FQNEAQ.

The chain combines TRBV11-2 with TRBJ2-5; D is undetermined. CDR1 is SGHAT and CDR2 is FQNNGV in the germline V gene. V was cut by 6 bases and J by 4 bases, with 18 bases left in between. CDR3 length: 15 amino acids. This CDR3 is CASRSLETVGETQYF. The CDR3 region has the DNA TGTGCCAGCAGATCCCTGGAGACTGTCGGAGAGACCCAGTACTTC.

This sequence joins TRBV27 and TRBJ1-1; no clear D. The CDR3 is 13 amino acids. Germline CDR1 and CDR2: MNHEY and SMNVEV (reference sequence). V was cut by 5 bases and J by 1 base, with 8 bases left in between. CDR3 sequence: CASSHRQNTEAFF. The CDR3 DNA sequence: TGTGCCAGCAGTCATAGACAGAACACTGAAGCTTTCTTT.

This chain joins TRBV27 and TRBJ2-7; TRBD1 matches 7 bases. This CDR3 contains 14 residues. CDR1 is MNHEY and CDR2 is SMNVEV in the germline V gene (reference sequence). The ends lost 6 bases at V and 2 bases at J; junction bases unmatched: 7. Here the CDR3 reads CASSLGQAAYEQYF. The CDR3 DNA sequence: TGTGCCAGCAGCCTAGGACAGGCTGCCTACGAGCAGTACTTC.

The DNA for the CDR3 is TGTGCCAGCAGCTTTGGGACTAGCGGGAGGTCCTACAATGAGCAGTTCTTC. Translated: CASSFGTSGRSYNEQFF. The chain links TRBV5-4 to TRBJ2-1; the match to TRBD2 covers 15 bases. The CDR3 runs 17 residues. Trimming took 2 bases from V and 1 from J; bases not matched to a gene: 1. The V gene's germline CDR1 is SGHNT and CDR2 YYREEE (reference sequence).

This rearrangement joins TRBV5-1 to TRBJ1-3, with D maybe TRBD1 (6 bases). The V gene's germline CDR1 is SGHRS and CDR2 YFSETQ. CDR3 length equals 16 residues. V was clipped by 1 base and J by 0 bases, with 11 bases between them. The CDR3 protein is CASSLNGQISGNTIYF. CDR3 in DNA: TGCGCCAGCAGCTTGAACGGACAGATCTCTGGAAACACCATATATTTT.

This clone was found a few times. The rearrangement joins TRBV7-9 to TRBJ1-2; no definite D call. V was pared by 1 base and J by 2 bases, with 8 bases between. This CDR3 comprises 14 residues. From germline, CDR1 is SEHNR and CDR2 FQNEAQ (reference sequence). DNA for the CDR3: TGTGCCAGCAGCTTAGATGTGGAGAACTATGGCTACACCTTC. It translates to CASSLDVENYGYTF.

V and J are TRBV5-1 and TRBJ2-1; 9 bases fit TRBD1. The CDR3 is 14 residues long. With 6 bases clipped from V and 5 bases from J, the junction kept 6 bases outside the gene matches. Germline V gene lookup returns CDR1 SGHRS and CDR2 YFSETQ. The CDR3 loop is CASTHGDRDNEQFF. The CDR3 DNA reads TGCGCCAGCACCCACGGGGACAGGGACAATGAGCAGTTCTTC. Supplemented by reference TRBV5-1 and TRBJ2-1, the full variable domain reads KAGVTQTPRYLIKTRGQQVTLSCSPISGHRSVSWYQQTPGQGLQFLFEYFSETQRNKGNFPGRFSGRQFSNSRSEMNVSTLELGDSALYLCASTHGDRDNEQFFGPGTRLTVL.

The gene calls are TRBV4-1 and TRBJ1-3; D is unresolved. Per the germline V gene, CDR1 is MGHRA and CDR2 is YSYEKL. Trimming left V 2 bases short and J 3 bases short, with 2 bases between. The CDR3 contains 12 residues. The CDR3 region is CASSQLGNTIYF. CDR3 bases: TGCGCCAGCAGCCAACTTGGAAACACCATATATTTT.

This sequence joins TRBV5-6 and TRBJ2-5, with 7 nucleotides matching TRBD2. The V gene's germline CDR1 is SGHDT and CDR2 YYEEEE. This CDR3 comprises 15 residues. Trimming took 6 bases from V and 5 from J; bases not matched to a gene: 13. This CDR3 is CASTAGEGLEETQYF. The CDR3 DNA reads TGTGCCAGCACCGCCGGGGAGGGGTTGGAGGAGACCCAGTACTTC.

The chain recombines TRBV7-9 with TRBJ1-3; no firm D call. Germline V gene lookup returns CDR1 SEHNR and CDR2 FQNEAQ (reference sequence). The CDR3 runs to 12 residues. V lost 7 bases and J 7 bases, leaving 11 bases between the germline ends. CDR3 DNA sequence: TGTGCCAGCATTCCGGACTCTAACACCATATATTTT. Translated: CASIPDSNTIYF.

CDR3 residues: CASSRGLAESYEQYF. The CDR3 coding sequence is TGCGCCAGCAGCCGGGGACTAGCGGAATCCTACGAGCAGTACTTC. The chain employs TRBV5-1 and TRBJ2-7, with 11 positions matching TRBD2. The J segment lost 1 base and the V segment lost 4 bases, leaving 4 bases of the junction unmatched. The CDR3 is 15 amino acids. Germline V CDR1 and CDR2: SGHRS, YFSETQ.

V gene TRBV27 combines with J gene TRBJ1-1, with D maybe TRBD1 (5 bases). This CDR3 has 15 residues. CDR1 and CDR2 from the germline V gene are MNHEY and SMNVEV (reference sequence). V was pared by 0 bases and J by 7 bases, with 15 bases between. This CDR3 reads CASSLSGGGQFEAFF. In DNA form, the CDR3 reads TGTGCCAGCAGTTTATCGGGGGGAGGGCAGTTTGAAGCTTTCTTT.